This T cell receptor beta chain stems from a study of PD-1 blockade in mismatch repair-deficient tumors. On the study more broadly: Enrolled about 2013-2017, patients had progressing, pretreated mismatch repair-deficient cancers of about a dozen types.

A remark on this clone: Its target is unknown.

Every patient had mismatch repair deficiency by PCR or immunohistochemistry. TCR sequencing covered three patients who responded to pembrolizumab. Sequenced by immunoSEQ multiplex PCR; TCRdb stores in-frame clones only, minus some. The sample lists around 62,000 clones, approximately 82% occurring once. Notes on the study in general: Tumor-resident clones, often undetectable pretreatment in blood, expanded then contracted after pembrolizumab.

This CDR3 is 16 amino acids long. Per germline, CDR1 SGHNT and CDR2 YYREEE (reference sequence). The ends lost 4 bases at V and 0 bases at J; junction bases unmatched: 7. The sample was peripheral blood, taken 2 weeks after starting pembrolizumab. The V gene is TRBV5-4, the J gene TRBJ2-1; 7 bases fit TRBD1. This receptor was identified in an adult with mismatch repair-deficient cancer. The DNA for the CDR3 is TGTGCCAGCAGCCCCGGACAGGAGTTCTCCTACAATGAGCAGTTCTTC. As protein: CASSPGQEFSYNEQFF.